Below, one T cell receptor (beta chain) is given with its context. The data derive from a study of T cell changes during pregnancy in multiple sclerosis. Profiling relied on immunoSEQ multiplex PCR, and the TCRdb table lists in-frame clones only, not all of them. Altogether fewer than 110,000 clones are present, more than 85% being singletons, with the ten largest covering over 2.5%. The V gene lost 1 base and the J gene lost 2 bases, with 8 bases spanning the gap. Germline loops: CDR1 LGHNA, CDR2 YSLEER. CDR3 size: 15 residues. The chain recombines TRBV4-3 with TRBJ1-4; D call uncertain. The source of this sequence is a female donor with multiple sclerosis, enrolled in a pregnancy study. This specimen was peripheral blood, taken in the second trimester of pregnancy. This CDR3 is CASSQGHGTNEKLFF. The CDR3, as DNA: TGCGCCAGCAGCCAAGGCCACGGGACTAATGAAAAACTGTTTTTT.